Listed below are T cell receptor beta chains from one sample, sequenced in a study of cytomegalovirus exposure and HLA in healthy donors. The method was immunoSEQ multiplex PCR; TCRdb's version includes in-frame clones alone and lacks a portion of them. In the table there are some 130,000 clones, roughly 80% of which are singletons. The sequenced sample was PBMCs. The source is a male donor in good health and CMV-seronegative. CDR3s include the opening cysteine and the closing phenylalanine or tryptophan. Fields, in order: J gene, V gene, D gene, clone size, CDR3 DNA, CDR3 protein. D genes are given only for firm matches. Only some rows state a clone size, as once, few, many or a class for expanded clones.

>TRBJ1-1|TRBV7-8|NA|NA
TGTGCCAGCAGCAACAGGCTGAACACTGAAGCTTTCTTT
CASSNRLNTEAFF
>TRBJ2-2|TRBV14|TRBD1|NA
TGTGCCAGCAGCCAGCTACAGGGGAAAAACACCGGGGAGCTGTTTTTT
CASSQLQGKNTGELFF
>TRBJ1-2|TRBV4-1|NA|NA
TGCGCCAGCAGCCAAGGAGCGGGAAGCTATGGCTACACCTTC
CASSQGAGSYGYTF
>TRBJ1-5|TRBV19|NA|NA
TGTGCCAGTAGTATAGTGCCGTCCAGTAATCAGCCCCAGCATTTT
CASSIVPSSNQPQHF
>TRBJ2-7|TRBV7-2|TRBD2|NA
TGTGCCAGCAGCTTAGAGTCGGTAGCGGGGAATTACGAGCAGTACTTC
CASSLESVAGNYEQYF
>TRBJ2-1|TRBV4-2|NA|NA
TGTGCCAGCAGCCAGACAGGATACAATGAGCAGTTCTTC
CASSQTGYNEQFF
>TRBJ2-1|TRBV19|NA|NA
TGTGCCAGTAGTATCCATTCCTACAATGAGCAGTTCTTC
CASSIHSYNEQFF
>TRBJ2-7|TRBV7-9|NA|NA
TGTGCCAGCAGCTTACTAATAAACGAGCAGTACTTC
CASSLLINEQYF
>TRBJ1-2|TRBV10-3|NA|NA
TGTGCCATCAGTGAGGAGGTACGGAGGCATGGAGCTAACTATGGCTACACCTTC
CAISEEVRRHGANYGYTF
>TRBJ2-7|TRBV30|NA|once
TGTGCCTGGAGGTCGAGGGAGTTTCGCTACGAGCAGTACTTC
CAWRSREFRYEQYF
>TRBJ1-5|TRBV19|TRBD1|NA
TGTGCCAGTGCGGGACAGTCTCAGCAGCCCCAGCATTTT
CASAGQSQQPQHF
>TRBJ1-2|TRBV5-4|TRBD1|NA
TGTGCCAGCAGCACGGGGACAGGAGCTAACTATGGCTACACCTTC
CASSTGTGANYGYTF
>TRBJ1-5|TRBV2|NA|NA
TGTGCCAGCAGGGAGGAGGGATATAGCAATCAGCCCCAGCATTTT
CASREEGYSNQPQHF
>TRBJ2-5|TRBV10-1|TRBD1|once
TGCGCCAGCAGTGAGTCGCCGGGACAGGGTCAAGAGACCCAGTACTTC
CASSESPGQGQETQYF
>TRBJ1-6|TRBV7-9|NA|NA
TGTTCCAGCAGCTTAGACCAGGGGATTTCCTATAATTCACCCCTCCACTTT
CSSSLDQGISYNSPLHF
>TRBJ2-7|TRBV7-9|NA|NA
TGTGCCAGCAGCTTAGAAGTGGTGGGGAGCTCCTACGAGCAGTACTTC
CASSLEVVGSSYEQYF
>TRBJ2-1|TRBV29-1|TRBD1|NA
TGCAGCGTTGATGGGACAGGGGGCAGGGATGAGCAGTTCTTC
CSVDGTGGRDEQFF
>TRBJ1-2|TRBV19|NA|NA
TGTGCCAGTACCCGATCAGGGTTGGATGACTATGGCTACACCTTC
CASTRSGLDDYGYTF
>TRBJ1-2|TRBV6-5|TRBD1|NA
TGTGCCAGCAGGAGACAGGGGGCGATCGGCTACACCTTC
CASRRQGAIGYTF
>TRBJ2-3|TRBV7-3|NA|NA
TGTGCCAGCAGCCCCGGACTTGTCACAGATACGCAGTATTTT
CASSPGLVTDTQYF
>TRBJ1-1|TRBV7-2|NA|NA
TGTGCCAGCAGCCCACTAAACCGGGTGAACACTGAAGCTTTCTTT
CASSPLNRVNTEAFF
>TRBJ1-4|TRBV2|TRBD1|once
TGTGCCAGCAGGCAGACAGGGACTGAAAAACTGTTTTTT
CASRQTGTEKLFF
>TRBJ2-6|TRBV27|NA|NA
TGTGCCAGCAGTCCGAATCGGGGGGTGGGGGCCAACGGCCTGACTTTC
CASSPNRGVGANGLTF
>TRBJ1-2|TRBV9|NA|NA
TGTGCCAGCAGCGTAGCGTTCCAAGCGGGCGGCTACACCTTC
CASSVAFQAGGYTF
>TRBJ2-7|TRBV2|NA|once
TGTGCCAGCAGTCCCGATGACAGGAGAGAGCAGTACTTC
CASSPDDRREQYF
>TRBJ2-7|TRBV4-3|NA|NA
TGCGCCAGCAGCCAAGCCGGCAGGGGCTCCTACGAGCAGTACTTC
CASSQAGRGSYEQYF
>TRBJ1-1|TRBV28|NA|NA
TGTGCCACTGGGGAGGACACTGAAGCTTTCTTT
CATGEDTEAFF